This T cell receptor beta chain was sequenced in a study of T cells in localized non-small cell lung cancer (dated by TCRdb to about 2020). The study in broad terms: The study analyzed T cell repertoires of 200 to 250 early-stage NSCLC patients, comparing tumors and uninvolved tumor-adjacent lungs. The cohort comprised roughly 230 treatment-naïve NSCLC patients with resected, localized lung tumors. Of the NSCLC patients, roughly 130 were male and around 97 were female, and the mean age was around 70 years. Points the paper makes about the study in general: Of the top 100 tumor clones, a median of 57 were detected in paired uninvolved adjacent lung; approximately 28 were also among that lung's top 100. Higher T cell density in blood was associated with longer overall survival, whereas higher clonality in adjacent lung was associated with shorter survival. Uninvolved tumor-adjacent lung showed the highest T cell clonality, higher than tumor, which suggests more focused antigenic responses in the uninvolved tumor-adjacent lung. Because multi-region tumor sequencing was not done, intratumor heterogeneity could not be ruled out. Because the study design was exploratory, TCR variables were selected using unadjusted p-values without false-discovery rate correction.

Uninvolved adjacent lung was taken at least 2 cm from the tumor margin and confirmed free of atypia by two independent pathologists. At diagnosis, peripheral blood, uninvolved tumor-adjacent lung and tumor were collected and were preserved as a mix of fresh-frozen and FFPE material. TCR beta CDR3 regions were sequenced from DNA using the immunoSEQ Assay. From the authors' description of their analysis: To compute T cell density, TCR beta template counts were normalized to usable DNA, which was estimated by amplifying housekeeping genes. Richness was estimated using the preseqR package, with extrapolation to 400,000 templates for PBMC samples and to 120,000 templates for tissue samples. Clonality was taken to be one minus Pielou's evenness. Differential abundance testing on productive amino-acid clonotypes, with a minimum total count of 5 and an alpha of 0.1, was used to identify tissue-enriched TCRs. The Jaccard Index and the Morisita Overlap Index were used to measure repertoire overlap between compartments. GLIPH grouped TCR beta CDR3s together with public tetramer-defined viral CDR3s, and a viral motif had to include at least three viral sequences and also show V-gene enrichment. TCRdb limited this immuneACCESS table to in-frame rearrangements with V and J called. A share of clones is missing; checked studies link under half to unresolved V genes, and the rest is unexplained. Clonal size and the V and J genes are those of that table, whereas D and trimming came from the DNA. In all, the sample holds thousands of clones, and around 20% of those were seen once. The ten largest clones add up to roughly 11% of the sample.

This clone is described as large (0.1 to 1%). No cognate antigen has been identified for it. Base qualities are not provided; no much larger clone lies one nucleotide away. At the junction V is shortened by 3 bases and J by 0 bases, with 12 bases in between. Based on the germline V gene, the CDR1 and CDR2 sequences are SGHNT and YENEEA. Including cysteine and phenylalanine, the CDR3 has 16 amino acids. Of all the DNA, just the CDR3 is kept, 48 bases in frame from base 1. Recombination connected TRBV11-3 to TRBJ2-1, with no confidently assigned D gene. This TCR came from a woman aged 40-70 years with stage I lung adenocarcinoma. Here the sequenced sample was normal lung tissue next to the tumor, taken before any cancer treatment. The DNA sequence reads TGTGCCAGCAGCTTGCCGGCCTTTAGCTCCTACAATGAGCAGTTCTTC. Its coded protein is CASSLPAFSSYNEQFF. Where the CDR3 stops, the reference TRBV11-3 and TRBJ2-1 genes take over; the full variable domain is EAGVVQSPRYKIIEKKQPVAFWCNPISGHNTLYWYLQNLGQGPELLIRYENEEAVDDSQLPKDRFSAERLKGVDSTLKIQPAELGDSAVYLCASSLPAFSSYNEQFFGPGTRLTVL.